A single sample gave rise to the 28 T cell receptor beta chains below, sequenced in a study of technical replicates of blood from a few donors (dated by TCRdb to 2016 to 2017). Libraries were constructed by the immunoSEQ multiplex PCR assay. Sourced from immuneACCESS, this table was stored by TCRdb with only in-frame sequences that have V and J called. A share of the clones is absent; for the studies checked, an unresolved V gene accounts for under half, and the remainder has no known explanation. The sample profile shows 85,000 to 100,000 clones; nearly 97% of them were found once. Approximately 0.26% of the sample comes from the top ten. The specimen was T cells isolated from PBMCs. These receptors were taken from a human donor in good health.

The chain recombines TRBV11-2 with TRBJ2-7; 7 bases agree with TRBD1. Germline-derived CDR1 and CDR2 are SGHAT and FQNNGV. V lost 1 base to trimming and J lost 2 bases; unmatched junction nucleotides: 5. The CDR3 totals 15 residues. The CDR3 DNA is TGTGCCAGCAGCTTAGTAGCAGGGGGAACCTACGAGCAGTACTTC. Its protein is CASSLVAGGTYEQYF. Based on the CDR3 plus reference TRBV11-2 and TRBJ2-7, the full variable domain is EAGVAQSPRYKIIEKRQSVAFWCNPISGHATLYWYQQILGQGPKLLIQFQNNGVVDDSQLPKDRFSAERLKGVDSTLKIQPAKLEDSAVYLCASSLVAGGTYEQYFGPGTRLTVT.

This chain links TRBV4-1 with TRBJ2-7; D possibly corresponds to TRBD1 (5 bases). The CDR3 loop spans 15 amino acids. The V end was cut by 1 base, the J end by 2 bases, with 12 bases between. Germline V CDR1 and CDR2: MGHRA, YSYEKL. This CDR3 is CASSQGAGLPYEQYF. CDR3 DNA: TGCGCCAGCAGCCAAGGGGCAGGGCTTCCCTACGAGCAGTACTTC.

The V gene is TRBV18, the J gene TRBJ1-3; D is possibly TRBD1 (5 bases). This CDR3 comprises 16 residues. Germline values: CDR1 KGHSH, CDR2 LQKENI. The V and J ends lost 3 bases and 0 bases respectively, with 12 bases between them. As DNA, the CDR3 is TGTGCCAGCTCACCTTCGCAGGGAAACTCTGGAAACACCATATATTTT. Translation: CASSPSQGNSGNTIYF.

The chain carries TRBV11-2 and TRBJ2-7; 8 bases are a match to TRBD1. V dropped 4 bases and J dropped 4; count of bases not matched to a gene: 9. There are 15 residues in the CDR3. Per germline, CDR1 SGHAT and CDR2 FQNNGV. DNA for the CDR3: TGTGCCAGCAGCTCACCCCCACAGGGGGTTTACGAGCAGTACTTC. This sequence encodes CASSSPPQGVYEQYF. Supplemented by reference TRBV11-2 and TRBJ2-7, the full variable domain reads EAGVAQSPRYKIIEKRQSVAFWCNPISGHATLYWYQQILGQGPKLLIQFQNNGVVDDSQLPKDRFSAERLKGVDSTLKIQPAKLEDSAVYLCASSSPPQGVYEQYFGPGTRLTVT.

V is TRBV7-6 and J is TRBJ2-3; no clear D gene. Germline V CDR1 and CDR2: SGHVS, FNYEAQ. V lost 5 bases and J 0 bases, leaving 12 bases between the germline ends. This CDR3 spans 15 amino acids. The CDR3 here is CASSLPPHSTDTQYF. The CDR3 nucleotides read TGTGCCAGCAGCCTCCCCCCACATAGCACAGATACGCAGTATTTT.

This chain joins TRBV29-1 and TRBJ2-3; TRBD2 matches 11 bases. Trimming took 3 bases from V and 1 from J; bases not matched to a gene: 9. CDR1 and CDR2 (germline): SQVTM, ANQGSEA. The CDR3 covers 17 residues. CDR3 nucleotides: TGCAGCGTTGAGGCTAGCGGGAGGCTCGGGGGCACAGATACGCAGTATTTT. This codes for CSVEASGRLGGTDTQYF.

The chain couples TRBV7-2 to TRBJ1-2, with D perhaps TRBD1 (5 bases). The germline V gene encodes CDR1 SGHTA and CDR2 FQGNSA. The V end lost 1 base, the J end lost 8 bases, and 17 bases lay between the germline ends. The CDR3 spans 15 residues. DNA of the CDR3: TGTGCCAGCAGCTTAGGCGGGGGGGGACTATTCGGCTACACCTTC. The encoded protein is CASSLGGGGLFGYTF. Together with reference TRBV7-2 and TRBJ1-2, the CDR3 gives the full variable domain: GAGVSQSPSNKVTEKGKDVELRCDPISGHTALYWYRQSLGQGLEFLIYFQGNSAPDKSGLPSDRFSAERTGGSVSTLTIQRTQQEDSAVYLCASSLGGGGLFGYTFGSGTRLTVV.

The rearrangement uses TRBV7-6 and TRBJ2-1, with a weak D call TRBD2 (5 bases). Trimming removed 3 bases at V and 8 bases at J, with 17 bases between. Per germline, CDR1 SGHVS and CDR2 FNYEAQ. The CDR3 extends over 15 amino acids. The CDR3 sequence: CASSLSSSGLDEQFF. The DNA for the CDR3 is TGTGCCAGCAGCTTGTCTAGCAGTGGGTTGGATGAGCAGTTCTTC.

V usage is TRBV6-1 and J usage is TRBJ1-2; the match to TRBD1 covers 11 bases. Germline V CDR1 and CDR2: MNHNS, SASEGT. This CDR3 is built from 16 residues. Trimming removed 3 bases from V and 4 bases from J; junction bases left unmatched: 7. CDR3 amino acids: CASSEGDRGWPYGYTF. The CDR3 DNA sequence: TGTGCCAGCAGTGAGGGGGACAGGGGGTGGCCCTATGGCTACACCTTC.

The chain is built from TRBV11-2 and TRBJ2-7; the D is unclear. CDR3 size: 14 residues. CDR1 is SGHAT, CDR2 FQNNGV, per germline. V was trimmed by 1 base and J by 3 bases, leaving 10 bases between them. CDR3: CASSLVGTYYEQYF. The DNA of the CDR3 is TGTGCCAGCAGCTTAGTGGGCACCTACTACGAGCAGTACTTC.

The chain combines TRBV5-1 with TRBJ2-5, with TRBD1 matching 12 bases. Germline CDR1 is SGHRS and CDR2 is YFSETQ. V was clipped by 3 bases and J by 4 bases; unmatched bases: 7. The CDR3 contains 16 residues. CDR3 loop: CASSWGDRGRGETQYF. In DNA, the CDR3 is TGCGCCAGCAGCTGGGGGGACAGGGGGCGAGGAGAGACCCAGTACTTC.

This clone was detected only once. This sequence joins TRBV27 and TRBJ2-1, with TRBD1 identical over 9 bases. The CDR3 loop spans 15 amino acids. With V trimmed by 5 bases and J by 6 bases, 8 bases remained unmatched. Germline assignment: CDR1 MNHEY and CDR2 SMNVEV (reference sequence). CDR3 amino acids: CASSPGTGFGNEQFF. The CDR3 DNA sequence: TGTGCCAGCAGTCCAGGGACAGGGTTTGGCAATGAGCAGTTCTTC.

The chain is built from TRBV5-4 and TRBJ1-2; 11 nucleotides align to TRBD1. Unmatched junction bases numbered 6, after V lost 4 bases and J lost 7 bases. The CDR3 is made up of 14 amino acids. The germline CDR1 and CDR2 sequences are SGHNT and YYREEE (reference sequence). The CDR3 region has the DNA TGTGCCAGCAGCCCCCGGGACAGGGGGGGTGGCTACACCTTC. Residues: CASSPRDRGGGYTF.

The J gene is TRBJ1-4, the V gene TRBV29-1, with D possibly being TRBD1 (6 bases). The V gene lost 5 bases and the J gene lost 2 bases, with 12 bases spanning the gap. Germline V gene data show CDR1 as SQVTM and CDR2 as ANQGSEA. The CDR3 totals 14 residues. The DNA of the CDR3 is TGCAGCGTTAACGGGGGGCTGACTAATGAAAAACTGTTTTTT. Amino acid sequence: CSVNGGLTNEKLFF.

This clone was seen only once. This rearrangement joins TRBV7-2 to TRBJ2-1; 8 bases map to TRBD1. This CDR3 spans 18 amino acids. Germline assignment: CDR1 SGHTA and CDR2 FQGNSA. J lost 4 bases, V lost 3 bases, and 14 bases had no gene match. The CDR3 sequence: CASSFGVRGPQSYNEQFF. As DNA, the CDR3 is TGTGCCAGCAGCTTCGGAGTCAGGGGGCCCCAGTCTTACAATGAGCAGTTCTTC.

This chain uses TRBV28 with TRBJ2-5, with TRBD2 identical over 15 bases. V trimming: 5 bases; J trimming: 5 bases; junction bases outside the gene matches: 21. The germline V gene encodes CDR1 MDHEN and CDR2 SYDVKM. The CDR3 totals 21 residues. The CDR3 DNA reads TGTGCCAGCAGTCCGGGACTACTTGTGGGGGGACTAGCGGGAGGCGGGGAGACCCAGTACTTC. It is translated as CASSPGLLVGGLAGGGETQYF.

The rearrangement uses TRBV28 and TRBJ2-7; tentative D call: TRBD2 (5 bases). CDR1 is MDHEN, CDR2 SYDVKM, per germline. V was trimmed by 2 bases and J by 3 bases, leaving 8 bases between them. The CDR3 loop spans 13 amino acids. The CDR3 DNA follows: TGTGCCAGCAGTTTAGGACTGATCTACGAGCAGTACTTC. Translating it yields CASSLGLIYEQYF.

J is TRBJ2-3 and V is TRBV5-8; TRBD2 might be the D (5 bases). This CDR3 is built from 17 residues. Germline V CDR1 and CDR2: SGHTS, YDEGEE. V was clipped by 2 bases and J by 0 bases, with 16 bases between them. CDR3 sequence (DNA): TGTGCCAGCAGCTTTGGAGGTGGAGGTGGTAGCACAGATACGCAGTATTTT. Protein: CASSFGGGGGSTDTQYF.

This chain links TRBV9 with TRBJ2-7; 7 nucleotides match TRBD1. Germline V CDR1 and CDR2: SGDLS, YYNGEE. The CDR3 consists of 13 residues. V shed 3 bases and J 4 bases; nucleotides not matched to a gene: 4. In DNA, the CDR3 is TGTGCCAGCAGCGCGACAGGGTCATACGAGCAGTACTTC. Translation: CASSATGSYEQYF.

V usage is TRBV5-1 and J usage is TRBJ1-1; D not resolved. CDR1 and CDR2 (germline): SGHRS, YFSETQ. The CDR3 spans 15 residues. V lost 3 bases and J 1 base, leaving 13 bases between the germline ends. This CDR3 is CASSWAPGENTEAFF. The DNA of the CDR3 is TGCGCCAGCAGCTGGGCCCCGGGAGAGAACACTGAAGCTTTCTTT.

The chain is built from TRBV28 and TRBJ1-5; D is perhaps TRBD1 (5 bases). Germline CDR1 MDHEN, CDR2 SYDVKM. V lost 4 bases and J lost 6, with 22 bases in between. This CDR3 is built from 17 residues. The CDR3 nucleotides are TGTGCCAGCAGTTCCGCCTACCTCGGGGGTCGGGGTCAGCCCCAGCATTTT. Residues: CASSSAYLGGRGQPQHF. Using reference TRBV28 and TRBJ1-5 for the parts outside the CDR3, the full variable domain is DVKVTQSSRYLVKRTGEKVFLECVQDMDHENMFWYRQDPGLGLRLIYFSYDVKMKEKGDIPEGYSVSREKKERFSLILESASTNQTSMYLCASSSAYLGGRGQPQHFGDGTRLSIL.

This clone was detected once. The V and J genes are TRBV6-5 and TRBJ1-1; tentatively, D is TRBD1 (6 bases). Germline V gene sequence: CDR1 MNHEY, CDR2 SVGAGI. The CDR3 sequence is 11 residues long. Trimming cost V 2 bases and J 10 bases, with 8 bases left between them. The CDR3 loop reads CASSYTGLAFF. The CDR3 bases are TGTGCCAGCAGTTACACAGGGCTAGCTTTCTTT.

The V and J genes are TRBV9 and TRBJ1-4; a weak D match, TRBD1 (5 bases). V lost 1 base to trimming and J lost 1 base, with 11 bases between them. This CDR3 has 16 amino acids. Germline values: CDR1 SGDLS, CDR2 YYNGEE. Here the CDR3 reads CASSVTGGGTNEKLFF. DNA of the CDR3: TGTGCCAGCAGCGTAACGGGGGGGGGAACTAATGAAAAACTGTTTTTT.

V gene TRBV2 combines with J gene TRBJ1-2, with a weak D call TRBD1 (5 bases). The CDR3 runs 15 residues. Germline CDR1 is SNHLY and CDR2 is FYNNEI. V gave up 4 bases and J gave up 1 base, with 13 bases separating them. For the CDR3, the DNA is TGTGCCAGCAGTGCGACATTCAGGGATAACTATGGCTACACCTTC. This codes for CASSATFRDNYGYTF.

This clone was observed a single time. The chain employs TRBV27 and TRBJ1-2, with 8 bases fitting TRBD1. The ends lost 2 bases at V and 5 bases at J; junction bases unmatched: 4. Per the germline V gene, CDR1 is MNHEY and CDR2 is SMNVEV (reference sequence). This CDR3 has 14 amino acids. The CDR3 reads CASSLPGQVYGYTF. CDR3 DNA: TGTGCCAGCAGTTTACCGGGACAGGTTTATGGCTACACCTTC.

The rearrangement uses TRBV11-1 and TRBJ2-4; 8 bases are a match to TRBD1. The CDR3 length is 15 residues. Trimming took 2 bases from V and 5 from J; bases not matched to a gene: 5. Looked up from germline, CDR1 is SGHAT and CDR2 is FQDESV (reference sequence). The CDR3 bases are TGTGCCAGCAGCTTAATCCCGACAGGGGAAAACATTCAGTACTTC. Its translation: CASSLIPTGENIQYF.

The chain carries TRBV10-2 and TRBJ1-1; D is uncertain. Germline V CDR1 and CDR2: WSHSY, SAAADI. The CDR3 contains 12 residues. V was pared by 5 bases and J by 0 bases, with 4 bases between. Here the CDR3 reads CASSYMNTEAFF. CDR3 sequence (DNA): TGCGCCAGCAGTTATATGAACACTGAAGCTTTCTTT.

The table lists this clone with a few counts. The chain employs TRBV19 and TRBJ2-6, with a possible D match to TRBD2 (6 bases). Germline CDR1 is LNHDA and CDR2 is SQIVND (reference sequence). The CDR3 spans 15 residues. Trimming shortened V by 2 bases and J by 3 bases, and 8 bases separated the two germline ends. The CDR3 spells CASSISGLGANVLTF. CDR3 coding DNA: TGTGCCAGTAGTATAAGCGGGCTTGGGGCCAACGTCCTGACTTTC.